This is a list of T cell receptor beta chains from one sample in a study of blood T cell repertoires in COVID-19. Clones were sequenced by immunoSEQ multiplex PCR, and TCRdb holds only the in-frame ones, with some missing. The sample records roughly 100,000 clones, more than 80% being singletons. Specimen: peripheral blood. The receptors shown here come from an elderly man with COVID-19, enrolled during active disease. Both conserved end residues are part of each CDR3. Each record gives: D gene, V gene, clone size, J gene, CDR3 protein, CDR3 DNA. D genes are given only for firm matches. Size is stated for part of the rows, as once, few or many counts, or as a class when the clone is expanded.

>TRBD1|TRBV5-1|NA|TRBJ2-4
CASSSSPGTGVGAKNIQYF
TGCGCCAGCAGCTCGTCCCCAGGGACAGGGGTTGGGGCCAAAAACATTCAGTACTTC
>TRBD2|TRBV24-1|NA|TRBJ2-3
CATSTVTSGSTDTQYF
TGTGCCACCAGCACAGTTACTAGCGGAAGCACAGATACGCAGTATTTT
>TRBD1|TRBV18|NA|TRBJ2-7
CASSPQQGEGEQYF
TGTGCCAGCTCACCACAACAGGGGGAAGGAGAGCAGTACTTC
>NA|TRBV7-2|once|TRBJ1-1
CASSLVGPPNTEAFF
TGTGCCAGCAGCTTAGTGGGGCCCCCTAACACTGAAGCTTTCTTT
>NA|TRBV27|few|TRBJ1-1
CASSFRGSEAFF
TGTGCCAGCAGTTTTCGGGGTTCTGAAGCTTTCTTT
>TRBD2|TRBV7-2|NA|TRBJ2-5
CASSQPGLAGDQETQYF
TGTGCCAGCAGCCAGCCGGGACTAGCGGGGGATCAAGAGACCCAGTACTTC
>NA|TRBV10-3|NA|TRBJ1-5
CAISERDTNQPQHF
TGTGCCATCAGTGAACGGGACACCAATCAGCCCCAGCATTTT
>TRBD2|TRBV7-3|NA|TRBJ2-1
CASSLTVTSGGNEQFF
TGTGCCAGCAGCTTAACGGTGACTAGCGGGGGTAATGAGCAGTTCTTC
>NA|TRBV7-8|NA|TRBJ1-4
CAAGAGVGFTNEKLFF
TGTGCCGCCGGTGCCGGGGTTGGGTTCACTAATGAAAAACTGTTTTTT
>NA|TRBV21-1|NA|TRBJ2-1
CASSKACREGYNEQFF
TGTGCCAGCAGCAAAGCCTGTCGGGAAGGCTACAATGAGCAGTTCTTC
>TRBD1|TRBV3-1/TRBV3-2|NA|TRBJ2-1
CASRTGSYEQFF
TGTGCCAGCCGGACAGGGTCTTATGAGCAGTTCTTC
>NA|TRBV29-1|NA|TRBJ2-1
CSVNFDSYNEQFF
TGCAGCGTTAACTTCGATTCCTACAATGAGCAGTTCTTC
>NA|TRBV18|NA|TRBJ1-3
CASSAADSTGNTIYF
TGTGCCAGCTCAGCAGCGGACTCGACCGGAAACACCATATATTTT
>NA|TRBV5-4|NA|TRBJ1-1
CASSSRTDNTEAFF
TGTGCCAGCAGCTCACGGACAGATAACACTGAAGCTTTCTTT
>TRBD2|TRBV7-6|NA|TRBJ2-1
CASSSPFRREENNEQFF
TGTGCCAGCAGCTCCCCTTTTAGGCGGGAGGAAAACAATGAGCAGTTCTTC
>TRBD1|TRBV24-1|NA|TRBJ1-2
CATSETGGGDGYTF
TGTGCCACCAGTGAGACAGGGGGAGGCGATGGCTACACCTTC